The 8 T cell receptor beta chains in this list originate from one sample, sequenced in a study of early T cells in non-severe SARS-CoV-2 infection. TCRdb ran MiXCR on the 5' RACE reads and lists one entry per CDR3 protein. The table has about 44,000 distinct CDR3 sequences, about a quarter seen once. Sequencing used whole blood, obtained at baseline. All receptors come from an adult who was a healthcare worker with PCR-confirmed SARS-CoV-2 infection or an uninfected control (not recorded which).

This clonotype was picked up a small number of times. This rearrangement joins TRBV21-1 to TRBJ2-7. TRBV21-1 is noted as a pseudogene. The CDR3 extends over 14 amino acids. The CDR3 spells CASSKGKRAYEQYF. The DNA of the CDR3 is TGTGCCAGCAGCAAAGGTAAAAGGGCCTACGAGCAGTACTTC.

CDR3 sequence: CASRSSNQPQHF. The CDR3 coding sequence is TGTGCCAGTCGGTCGTCGAATCAGCCCCAGCATTTT. The chain is built from TRBV19 and TRBJ1-5, with D uncertain. The germline V gene encodes CDR1 LNHDA and CDR2 SQIVND (reference sequence). This CDR3 comprises 12 residues. V was shortened by 8 bases and J by 4 bases, with 9 bases between the two germline ends.

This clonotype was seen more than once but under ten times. The CDR3 protein is CASRTERGSGADTQYF. Here the CDR3 DNA reads TGTGCCAGCAGAACTGAGCGGGGGAGTGGGGCAGATACGCAGTATTTT. J is TRBJ2-3 and V is TRBV12-3 or TRBV12-4, with 8 nucleotides matching TRBD2. The CDR3 has 16 residues. J gave up 4 bases and V 6 bases, and 12 bases lay outside the gene matches.

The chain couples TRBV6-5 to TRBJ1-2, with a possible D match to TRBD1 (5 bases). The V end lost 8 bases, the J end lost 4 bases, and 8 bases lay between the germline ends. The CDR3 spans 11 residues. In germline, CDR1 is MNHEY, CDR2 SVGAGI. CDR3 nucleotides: TGTGCCAGCGGGGGAGGCTATGGCTACACCTTC. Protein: CASGGGYGYTF.

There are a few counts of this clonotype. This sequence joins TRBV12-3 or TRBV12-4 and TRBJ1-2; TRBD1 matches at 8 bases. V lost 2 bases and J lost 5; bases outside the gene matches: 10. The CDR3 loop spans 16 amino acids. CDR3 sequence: CASSLIGQGPGYGYTF. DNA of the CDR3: TGTGCCAGCAGTTTAATCGGACAGGGTCCTGGGTATGGCTACACCTTC.

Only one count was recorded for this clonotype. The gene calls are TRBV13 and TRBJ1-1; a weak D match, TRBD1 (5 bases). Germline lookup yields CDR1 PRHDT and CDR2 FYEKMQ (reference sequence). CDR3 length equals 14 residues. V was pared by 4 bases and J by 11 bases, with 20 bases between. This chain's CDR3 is CASSWGDELLGAFF. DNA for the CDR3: TGTGCCAGCAGCTGGGGGGACGAACTTCTCGGGGCTTTCTTT. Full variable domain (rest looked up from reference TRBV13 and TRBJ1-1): AAGVIQSPRHLIKEKRETATLKCYPIPRHDTVYWYQQGPGQDPQFLISFYEKMQSDKGSIPDRFSAQQFSDYHSELNMSSLELGDSALYFCASSWGDELLGAFFGQGTRLTVV.

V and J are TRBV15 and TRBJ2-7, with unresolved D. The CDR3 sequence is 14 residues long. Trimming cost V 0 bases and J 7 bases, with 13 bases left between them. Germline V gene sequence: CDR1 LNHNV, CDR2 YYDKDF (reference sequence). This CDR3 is CATSRDGGPGEQYF. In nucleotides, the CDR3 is TGTGCCACCAGCAGAGATGGTGGGCCCGGGGAGCAGTACTTC.

CDR3 nucleotides: TGTGCCACCCCGGGGGGGACTCGCACAGATACGCAGTATTTT. Encoded protein: CATPGGTRTDTQYF. The rearrangement links TRBV7-9 to TRBJ2-3, with 8 bases that match TRBD2. The CDR3 spans 14 residues. Germline CDR1 SEHNR, CDR2 FQNEAQ (reference sequence). V trimming: 10 bases; J trimming: 1 base; junction bases outside the gene matches: 7.